This T cell receptor (beta chain) came from a study of shared clonotypes between healthy human individuals. Unsorted PBMC replicate PCRs used 300 ng DNA, 30,000 to 35,000 T cell genomes. The team ran DNA from unsorted PBMCs on ten immunoSEQ deep assay plates for sequencing. Sequenced by immunoSEQ multiplex PCR; TCRdb stores in-frame clones only, minus some. The sample contains about half a million clones, approximately 82% of which appear only once. The sequence derives from a woman aged 40 to 49 in good health. Some clones in this sample may be carry-over from other donors' samples. The specimen sequenced was PBMCs.

CDR3 in DNA: TGTGCCAGCACTGGGACAGGGTCTAACTATGGCTACACCTTC. Translated, it gives CASTGTGSNYGYTF. V is TRBV7-2 and J is TRBJ1-2; 9 bases align to TRBD1. V was pared by 7 bases and J by 0 bases, with 3 bases of the junction left unmatched. There are 14 residues in the CDR3. Germline CDR1 is SGHTA and CDR2 is FQGNSA.